This T cell receptor (beta chain) emerged from a study of T cell repertoires in cytomegalovirus infection. Germline loops: CDR1 SGHTA, CDR2 FQGTGA. The CDR3 sequence is 13 residues long. Trimming stripped 3 bases from V and 8 bases from J, with 11 bases between. This clonotype was seen at least ten times. MiXCR, run by TCRdb on the reads, gives a single entry per CDR3 protein. This table has over 150,000 distinct CDR3 sequences, over 13% appearing once. The source of this sequence is a human donor in good health (CMV status not recorded). Some clones in this sample may be carry-over from other donors' samples. The sample consisted of PBMCs. The gene calls are TRBV7-3 and TRBJ2-1, with no clear D. The CDR3 DNA is TGTGCCAGCAGCTTCGGATACGCGGATGAGCAGTTCTTC. Translation: CASSFGYADEQFF.